A single sample is the source of the 27 T cell receptor beta chains below, sequenced in a study of T-cell reconstitution after alpha-beta-depleted transplantation in children. During its preparation, the TCRbeta library received unique molecular identifiers. TCRdb recomputed calls from the PCR reads with MiXCR, one row per CDR3 protein. This sample carries some 350,000 distinct CDR3 sequences, about 16% of them seen once, and the ten largest clones take around two fifths. Sequenced material: PBMCs, mostly from graft donor cells, taken 360 days after TCRalphabeta/CD19-depleted stem cell transplant. These receptors were collected from a male patient under 10 years old who had a stem cell transplant for acute lymphoblastic leukemia, so the T cells may come from the graft donor.

The gene calls are TRBV19 and TRBJ2-1; TRBD2 is a possible D gene (6 bases). The germline gives CDR1 LNHDA, CDR2 SQIVND (reference sequence). This CDR3 region has 15 residues. Trimming left V 11 bases short and J 6 bases short, with 23 bases between. Here the CDR3 DNA reads TGTGCCGGTTGTTTGGTGGCTAGCGAGACCAATGAGCAGTTCTTC. Its protein product is CAGCLVASETNEQFF.

V gene TRBV18 combines with J gene TRBJ2-3; the match to TRBD2 covers 9 bases. The CDR3 contains 18 residues. Losses at the gene ends were 1 base for V and 1 base for J; bases not matched to a gene: 9. Per the germline V gene, CDR1 is KGHSH and CDR2 is LQKENI. The CDR3 reads CASSPRIGAGGRTDTQYF. CDR3 sequence (DNA): TGTGCCAGCTCACCACGGATCGGTGCGGGAGGGCGCACAGATACGCAGTATTTT.

There are a few counts of this clonotype. This chain joins TRBV6-2 or TRBV6-3 and TRBJ1-5; D is possibly TRBD1 (6 bases). The CDR3 consists of 17 residues. CDR1 and CDR2 (germline): MNHEY, SVGEGT. Trimming pared 2 bases from V and 4 bases from J, leaving 18 bases between. Written as DNA, the CDR3 is TGTGCCAGCAGTTACGGAACAGGGATGGGGTCTAATCAGCCCCAGCATTTT. It yields the protein CASSYGTGMGSNQPQHF.

This clonotype was seen a handful of times. The rearrangement uses TRBV20-1 and TRBJ1-4; a weak D match, TRBD1 (5 bases). The CDR3 covers 16 residues. Germline CDR1 DFQATT, CDR2 SNEGSKA (reference sequence). Trimming removed 8 bases at V and 0 bases at J, with 19 bases between. CDR3 sequence (DNA): TGCAGTTCAACTCCTCTAGGGGAAGCAACTAATGAAAAACTGTTTTTT. Its translation is CSSTPLGEATNEKLFF.

CDR3: CASSLYRSSNQPQHF. The DNA for the CDR3 is TGTGCCAGCAGCTTATACAGATCAAGCAATCAGCCCCAGCATTTT. The rearrangement uses TRBV7-2 and TRBJ1-5; no reliable D call. The CDR3 length is 15 residues. V gave up 2 bases and J gave up 1 base, with 9 bases separating them. Germline values: CDR1 SGHTA, CDR2 FQGNSA.

This clonotype was seen many times. This chain uses TRBV16 with TRBJ1-1; D gene uncertain. In germline, CDR1 is KGHSY, CDR2 FQNENV. CDR3 size: 12 residues. Between the trimmed V and J ends, which lost 3 bases and 10 bases, there was a span of 12 bases. In nucleotides, the CDR3 is TGTGCCAGCAGCCATTATCCAGAGTCAGCTTTCTTT. It translates to CASSHYPESAFF.

In its sample, this clonotype was seen many times. The chain employs TRBV6-1 and TRBJ2-7; D not resolved. V lost 6 bases to trimming and J lost 4 bases, with 13 bases between them. The CDR3 consists of 13 residues. The V gene's germline CDR1 is MNHNS and CDR2 SASEGT. In nucleotides, the CDR3 is TGTGCCAGCAGCCGCACCCCCCCGTACGAGCAGTACTTC. Protein product: CASSRTPPYEQYF.

This clonotype occurred a few times. J is TRBJ2-1 and V is TRBV4-1; tentatively, D is TRBD1 (5 bases). V lost 0 bases, J lost 2 bases, and 11 bases lay in between. The CDR3 spans 16 residues. The germline V gene has CDR1 MGHRA and CDR2 YSYEKL. As DNA, the CDR3 is TGCGCCAGCAGCCAAGAAGACAGAGATACCTACAATGAGCAGTTCTTC. Protein product: CASSQEDRDTYNEQFF.

This clonotype has a handful of counts. This chain joins TRBV12-3 or TRBV12-4 and TRBJ2-1; unclear D gene. This CDR3 has 17 residues. The V end was cut by 4 bases, the J end by 2 bases, with 18 bases between. CDR3 nucleotide sequence: TGTGCCAGCAGTTGGTCTCTAGGGCTGGTGCCCTACAATGAGCAGTTCTTC. It codes for CASSWSLGLVPYNEQFF.

This clonotype was counted only a few times. This chain joins TRBV20-1 and TRBJ2-7; D is unresolved. The CDR3 has 12 amino acids. Germline V lookup: CDR1 DFQATT, CDR2 SNEGSKA (reference sequence). Trimming cost V 6 bases and J 3 bases, with 12 bases left between them. This CDR3 reads CSALFNLYEQYF. CDR3 DNA: TGCAGTGCGCTATTCAACCTCTACGAGCAGTACTTC.

The V call is TRBV28, the J call TRBJ2-7; a possible D gene is TRBD2 (6 bases). Germline V lookup: CDR1 MDHEN, CDR2 SYDVKM. This CDR3 has 15 amino acids. With 5 bases removed from V and 1 base from J, the gap between germline ends came to 15 bases. The CDR3 spells CASSPVVADSYEQYF. CDR3 DNA: TGTGCCAGCAGTCCTGTGGTAGCGGATTCCTACGAGCAGTACTTC.

At least ten counts were recorded for this clonotype. The chain is built from TRBV14 and TRBJ2-7; the D gene could be TRBD1 or TRBD2 (5 bases each). Trimming took off 1 base at V and 6 bases at J, with 7 bases between the two ends. Germline CDR1 SGHDN, CDR2 FVKESK. The CDR3 spans 12 residues. The CDR3 is CASSQVGTEQYF. CDR3 nucleotides: TGTGCCAGCAGCCAAGTGGGGACCGAGCAGTACTTC.

This clonotype occurred a few times. The gene calls are TRBV12-3 or TRBV12-4 and TRBJ1-1; D not resolved. This CDR3 comprises 12 residues. V was trimmed by 6 bases and J by 2 bases, leaving 7 bases between them. CDR3 nucleotide sequence: TGTGCCAGCAGGAGGCCCAACACTGAAGCTTTCTTT. It yields the protein CASRRPNTEAFF.

This rearrangement joins TRBV7-2 to TRBJ2-7; maybe TRBD2 (6 bases). This CDR3 spans 15 amino acids. Germline CDR1 reads SGHTA; CDR2 reads FQGNSA. V shed 6 bases and J shed 2 bases, with 17 bases lying between them. Written as DNA, the CDR3 is TGTGCCAGCAGTTTTTCAGGGACTTCTCCCTACGAGCAGTACTTC. Translation: CASSFSGTSPYEQYF. Full variable domain (outside the CDR3, taken from reference TRBV7-2 and TRBJ2-7): GAGVSQSPSNKVTEKGKDVELRCDPISGHTALYWYRQSLGQGLEFLIYFQGNSAPDKSGLPSDRFSAERTGGSVSTLTIQRTQQEDSAVYLCASSFSGTSPYEQYFGPGTRLTVT.

A few counts support this clonotype. This rearrangement joins TRBV14 to TRBJ2-3; D might be TRBD2 (5 bases). The length of the CDR3 is 14 residues. Germline CDR1 SGHDN, CDR2 FVKESK. V lost 1 base, J lost 6 bases, and 11 bases lay in between. The CDR3 protein is CASSQGGDSDTQYF. The CDR3 DNA sequence: TGTGCCAGCAGCCAAGGGGGAGATTCGGATACGCAGTATTTT.

V gene TRBV5-1 combines with J gene TRBJ1-4; no clear D. The CDR3 is 14 residues long. The germline CDR1 and CDR2 sequences are SGHRS and YFSETQ. The germline V and J ends were trimmed by 7 bases and 0 bases, with 10 bases remaining between them. CDR3 DNA: TGCGCCAGCGGGCCGAATCCAACTAATGAAAAACTGTTTTTT. The encoded protein is CASGPNPTNEKLFF.

The CDR3 DNA reads as TGCGCCAGCAGTGAGTCGGGAATTCTCAATAGCAATCAGCCCCAGCATTTT. Protein: CASSESGILNSNQPQHF. The chain couples TRBV10-2 to TRBJ1-5, with D unclear. The germline CDR1 and CDR2 sequences are WSHSY and SAAADI. The CDR3 runs 17 residues. V dropped 0 bases and J dropped 0 bases, with 12 bases sitting between them.

CDR3: CASRTSGRPYTQYF. The CDR3 nucleotides read TGTGCCAGCAGGACTAGCGGGAGGCCTTATACGCAGTATTTT. The rearrangement links TRBV12-3 or TRBV12-4 to TRBJ2-3, with 13 bases lining up with TRBD2. Trimming removed 6 bases from V and 7 bases from J; junction bases left unmatched: 4. This CDR3 has 14 amino acids.

This clonotype has at least ten counts. This sequence joins TRBV7-3 and TRBJ2-7; D ambiguous. The germline gives CDR1 SGHTA, CDR2 FQGTGA. CDR3 length: 14 residues. V lost 3 bases to trimming and J lost 7 bases, with 16 bases between them. The CDR3 protein is CASSFLSTVCEQYF. The DNA of the CDR3 is TGTGCCAGCAGCTTTCTCTCCACAGTTTGTGAGCAGTACTTC. Using reference TRBV7-3 and TRBJ2-7 for the parts outside the CDR3, the full variable domain is GAGVSQTPSNKVTEKGKYVELRCDPISGHTALYWYRQSLGQGPEFLIYFQGTGAADDSGLPNDRFFAVRPEGSVSTLKIQRTERGDSAVYLCASSFLSTVCEQYFGPGTRLTVT.

The rearrangement joins TRBV7-9 to TRBJ1-1, with D hard to call. Germline CDR1 reads SEHNR; CDR2 reads FQNEAQ (reference sequence). The V end lost 3 bases, the J end lost 3 bases, and 8 bases lay between the germline ends. The CDR3 totals 13 residues. The chain's CDR3 is CASSFMGDTEAFF. DNA for the CDR3: TGTGCCAGCAGCTTCATGGGAGACACTGAAGCTTTCTTT.

This clonotype was observed at least ten times. The chain carries TRBV2 and TRBJ2-5; D is perhaps TRBD2 (5 bases). This CDR3 has 14 residues. CDR1 is SNHLY, CDR2 FYNNEI, per germline. CDR3 loop: CAERRGLLQETQYF. CDR3 nucleotides: TGTGCGGAGCGTAGAGGGCTACTCCAAGAGACCCAGTACTTC.

This clonotype was recorded at least ten times. This chain uses TRBV12-3 or TRBV12-4 with TRBJ2-3, with TRBD1 matching over 7 bases. This CDR3 contains 17 residues. The J segment lost 2 bases and the V segment lost 4 bases, leaving 12 bases of the junction unmatched. This chain's CDR3 is CASSSRDRPGYTDTQYF. CDR3 sequence (DNA): TGTGCCAGCAGTTCCCGGGACAGACCTGGGTACACAGATACGCAGTATTTT.

This clonotype was detected only a few times. As DNA, the CDR3 is TGCACCGCTAGAGCAGCAAGCTCCTACGAGCAGTACTTC. This encodes CTARAASSYEQYF. The rearrangement joins TRBV20-1 to TRBJ2-7; no firm D call. This CDR3 has 13 amino acids. The V gene's germline CDR1 is DFQATT and CDR2 SNEGSKA (reference sequence).

The gene calls are TRBV7-2 and TRBJ2-5, with 7 positions matching TRBD2. Trimming took 6 bases from V and 5 from J; bases not matched to a gene: 12. This CDR3 region has 15 residues. Germline assignment: CDR1 SGHTA and CDR2 FQGNSA. CDR3 in amino acids: CASRSLAEKAETQYF. The CDR3 coding sequence is TGTGCCAGCAGGTCCCTAGCGGAGAAGGCGGAGACCCAGTACTTC.

This clonotype was counted a few times. CDR3 region: CASSPSQREGETQYF. For the CDR3, the DNA is TGTGCCAGCAGCCCCTCCCAGCGGGAGGGGGAGACCCAGTACTTC. The chain is built from TRBV4-2 and TRBJ2-5, with TRBD2 matching over 10 bases. Germline V gene sequence: CDR1 LGHNA, CDR2 YNFKEQ. The CDR3 loop spans 15 amino acids. The ends lost 4 bases at V and 5 bases at J; junction bases unmatched: 7.

In its sample, this clonotype was seen a few times. V and J are TRBV27 and TRBJ2-2; TRBD1 matches 9 bases. The trim removed 5 bases at V and 7 bases at J, leaving 5 bases unmatched. The CDR3 covers 14 residues. The germline V gene has CDR1 MNHEY and CDR2 SMNVEV (reference sequence). The CDR3 loop is CASSHGTGYGELFF. The CDR3 bases are TGTGCCAGCAGTCACGGGACAGGGTACGGGGAGCTGTTTTTT.

This clonotype was seen only a few times. The chain recombines TRBV10-2 with TRBJ1-6; D is perhaps TRBD1 (5 bases). This CDR3 is built from 15 residues. The germline V gene has CDR1 WSHSY and CDR2 SAAADI. Trimming cost V 8 bases and J 10 bases, with 21 bases left between them. CDR3 DNA: TGCGCCAGCGGCCCGGGACGCGTTATATACTCACCCCTCCACTTT. This encodes CASGPGRVIYSPLHF.